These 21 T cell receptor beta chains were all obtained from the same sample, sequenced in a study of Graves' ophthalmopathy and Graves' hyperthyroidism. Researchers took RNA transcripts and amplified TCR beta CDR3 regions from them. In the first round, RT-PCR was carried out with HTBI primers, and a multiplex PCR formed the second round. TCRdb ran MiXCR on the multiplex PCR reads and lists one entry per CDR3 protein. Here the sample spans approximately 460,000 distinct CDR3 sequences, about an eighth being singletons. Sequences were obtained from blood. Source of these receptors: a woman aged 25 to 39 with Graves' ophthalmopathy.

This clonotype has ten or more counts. The CDR3 DNA reads as TGTGCCAGCAGCTACACGGCCACAGGGGGAATCATGCATCAGCCCCAGCATTTT. Translating it yields CASSYTATGGIMHQPQHF. The rearrangement uses TRBV12-3 or TRBV12-4 and TRBJ1-5; TRBD1 matches 8 bases. The CDR3 runs to 18 residues. Unmatched junction bases numbered 18, after V lost 6 bases and J lost 5 bases.

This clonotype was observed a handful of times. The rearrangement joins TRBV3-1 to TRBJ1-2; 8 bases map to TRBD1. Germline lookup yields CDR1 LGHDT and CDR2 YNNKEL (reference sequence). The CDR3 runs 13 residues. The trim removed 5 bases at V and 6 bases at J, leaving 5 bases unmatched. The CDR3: CASSARQGNGYTF. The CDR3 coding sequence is TGTGCCAGCAGCGCACGACAGGGGAATGGCTACACCTTC.

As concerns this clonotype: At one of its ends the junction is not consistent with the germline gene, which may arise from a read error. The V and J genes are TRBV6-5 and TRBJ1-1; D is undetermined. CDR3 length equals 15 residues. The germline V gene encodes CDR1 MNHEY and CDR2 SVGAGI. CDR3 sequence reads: CASSYRVIANTDAFF. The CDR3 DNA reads TGTGCCAGCAGTTACCGAGTGATAGCGAACACTGATGCTTTCTTT.

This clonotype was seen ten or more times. The CDR3 spells CAWSRRGRDTEAFF. The CDR3 nucleotides are TGTGCCTGGAGTCGACGGGGGCGGGACACTGAAGCTTTCTTT. J is TRBJ1-1 and V is TRBV30; D perhaps matches TRBD1 (6 bases). The CDR3 has 14 residues. Trimming stripped 2 bases from V and 3 bases from J, with 13 bases between. Germline assignment: CDR1 GTSNPN and CDR2 SVGIG (reference sequence).

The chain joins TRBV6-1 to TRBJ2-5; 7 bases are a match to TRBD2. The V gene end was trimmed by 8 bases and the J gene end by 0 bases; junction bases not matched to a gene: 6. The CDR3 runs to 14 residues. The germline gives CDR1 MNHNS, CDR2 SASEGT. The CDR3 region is CASGRDSYQETQYF. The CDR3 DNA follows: TGTGCCAGCGGGAGGGACTCGTACCAAGAGACCCAGTACTTC.

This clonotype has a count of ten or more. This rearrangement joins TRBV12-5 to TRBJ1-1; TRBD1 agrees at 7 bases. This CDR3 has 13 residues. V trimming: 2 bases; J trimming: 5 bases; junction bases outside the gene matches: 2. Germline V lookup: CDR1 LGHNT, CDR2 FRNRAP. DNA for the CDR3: TGTGCTAGTGGTTTGAACAGGGGAACTGAAGCTTTCTTT. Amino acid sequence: CASGLNRGTEAFF.

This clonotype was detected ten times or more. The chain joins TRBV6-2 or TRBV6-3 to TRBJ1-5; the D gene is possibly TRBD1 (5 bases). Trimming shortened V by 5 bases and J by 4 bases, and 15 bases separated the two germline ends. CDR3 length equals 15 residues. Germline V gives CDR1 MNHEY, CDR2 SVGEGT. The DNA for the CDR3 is TGTGCCAGCAGTGCGCCGGGACGGGGAAATCAGCCCCAGCATTTT. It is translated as CASSAPGRGNQPQHF.

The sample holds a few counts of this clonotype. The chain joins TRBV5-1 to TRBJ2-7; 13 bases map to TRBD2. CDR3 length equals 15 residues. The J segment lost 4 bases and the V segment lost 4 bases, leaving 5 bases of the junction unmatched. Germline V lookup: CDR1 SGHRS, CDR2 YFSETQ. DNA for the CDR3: TGCGCCAGCAGCCTCCAGACTAGCGGGAGGTACGAGCAGTACTTC. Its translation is CASSLQTSGRYEQYF.

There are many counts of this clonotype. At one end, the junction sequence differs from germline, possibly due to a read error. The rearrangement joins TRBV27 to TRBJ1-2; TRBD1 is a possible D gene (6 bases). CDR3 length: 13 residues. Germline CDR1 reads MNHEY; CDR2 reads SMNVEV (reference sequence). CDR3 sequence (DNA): TGTGCCAGCAAAGACAGGAATCCGACGAACTTTAAATTC. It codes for CASKDRNPTNFKF.

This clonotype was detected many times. CDR3 loop: CASSVNTGNGYTF. Written as DNA, the CDR3 is TGTGCCAGCAGTGTTAATACAGGCAATGGCTACACCTTC. V gene TRBV6-1 combines with J gene TRBJ1-2; D might be TRBD1 (5 bases). The CDR3 covers 13 residues. Germline lookup yields CDR1 MNHNS and CDR2 SASEGT. V lost 4 bases to trimming and J lost 6 bases, with 12 bases between them.

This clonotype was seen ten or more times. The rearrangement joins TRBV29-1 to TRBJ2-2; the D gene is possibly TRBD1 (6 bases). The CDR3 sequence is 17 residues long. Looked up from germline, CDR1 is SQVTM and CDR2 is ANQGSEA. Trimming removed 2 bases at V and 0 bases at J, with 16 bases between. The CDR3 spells CSVEYGTNEPNTGELFF. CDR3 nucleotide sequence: TGCAGCGTTGAATACGGGACAAACGAACCGAACACCGGGGAGCTGTTTTTT.

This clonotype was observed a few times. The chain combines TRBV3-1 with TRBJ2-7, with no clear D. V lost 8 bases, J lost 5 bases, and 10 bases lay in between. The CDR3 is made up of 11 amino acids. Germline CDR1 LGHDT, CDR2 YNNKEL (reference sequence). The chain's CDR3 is CASQGIHEQYF. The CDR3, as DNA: TGTGCCAGCCAAGGGATCCACGAGCAGTACTTC.

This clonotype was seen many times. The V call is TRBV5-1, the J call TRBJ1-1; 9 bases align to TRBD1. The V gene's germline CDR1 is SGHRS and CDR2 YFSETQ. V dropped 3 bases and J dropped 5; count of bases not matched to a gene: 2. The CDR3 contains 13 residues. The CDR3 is CASSWDRETEAFF. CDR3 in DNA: TGCGCCAGCAGCTGGGACAGGGAAACTGAAGCTTTCTTT. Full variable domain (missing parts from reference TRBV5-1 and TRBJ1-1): KAGVTQTPRYLIKTRGQQVTLSCSPISGHRSVSWYQQTPGQGLQFLFEYFSETQRNKGNFPGRFSGRQFSNSRSEMNVSTLELGDSALYLCASSWDRETEAFFGQGTRLTVV.

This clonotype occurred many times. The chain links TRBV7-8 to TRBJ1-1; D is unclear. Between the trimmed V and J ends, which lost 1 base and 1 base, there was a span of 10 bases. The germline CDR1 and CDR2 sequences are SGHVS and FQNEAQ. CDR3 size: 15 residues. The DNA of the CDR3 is TGTGCCAGCAGCTTAGACTCATTGAAGAACACTGAAGCTTTCTTT. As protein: CASSLDSLKNTEAFF.

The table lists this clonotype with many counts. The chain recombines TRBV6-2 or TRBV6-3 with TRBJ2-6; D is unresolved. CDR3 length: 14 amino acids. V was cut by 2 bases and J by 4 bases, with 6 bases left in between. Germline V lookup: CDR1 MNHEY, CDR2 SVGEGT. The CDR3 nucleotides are TGTGCCAGCAGTTACCAATCCGGGGCCAACGTCCTGACTTTC. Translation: CASSYQSGANVLTF.

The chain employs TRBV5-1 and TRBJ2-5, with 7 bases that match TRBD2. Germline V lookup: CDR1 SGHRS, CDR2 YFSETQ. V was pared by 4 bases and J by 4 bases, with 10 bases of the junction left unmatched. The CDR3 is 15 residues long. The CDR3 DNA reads TGCGCCAGCAGCAGATACGGGACTACCCCAGAGACCCAGTACTTC. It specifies CASSRYGTTPETQYF.

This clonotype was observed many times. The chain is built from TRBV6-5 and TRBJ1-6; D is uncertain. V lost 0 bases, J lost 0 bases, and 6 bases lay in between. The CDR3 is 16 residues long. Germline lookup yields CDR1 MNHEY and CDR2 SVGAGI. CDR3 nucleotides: TGTGCCAGCAGTTACTCGCCCAGCTCCTATAATTCACCCCTCCACTTT. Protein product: CASSYSPSSYNSPLHF.

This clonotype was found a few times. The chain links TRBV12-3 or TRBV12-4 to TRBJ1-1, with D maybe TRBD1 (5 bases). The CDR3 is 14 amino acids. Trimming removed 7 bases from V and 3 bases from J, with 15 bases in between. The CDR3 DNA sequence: TGTGCCAGCACTCTAGCCGACAGCTACACTGAAGCTTTCTTT. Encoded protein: CASTLADSYTEAFF.

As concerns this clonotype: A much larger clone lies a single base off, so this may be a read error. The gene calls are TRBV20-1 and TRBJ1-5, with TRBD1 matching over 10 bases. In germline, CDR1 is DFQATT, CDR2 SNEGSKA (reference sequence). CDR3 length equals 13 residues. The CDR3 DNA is TGCAGTGCAGCCGGGACAGGGGCTCAGCCCCAGCGTTTT. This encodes CSAAGTGAQPQRF.

The DNA for the CDR3 is TGTGCCAGTAGTGGGACAGGGATCACTGAAGCTTTCTTT. Translated: CASSGTGITEAFF. The V call is TRBV7-2, the J call TRBJ1-1; 9 bases map to TRBD1. Germline CDR1 reads SGHTA; CDR2 reads FQGNSA. CDR3 length: 13 amino acids. J lost 4 bases, V lost 9 bases, and 6 bases had no gene match.

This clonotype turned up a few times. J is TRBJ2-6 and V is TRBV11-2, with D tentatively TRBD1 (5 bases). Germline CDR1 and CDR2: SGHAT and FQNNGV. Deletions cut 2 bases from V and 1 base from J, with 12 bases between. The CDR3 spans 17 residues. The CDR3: CASSLTGALSGANVLTF. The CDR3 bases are TGTGCCAGCAGCTTAACAGGCGCCCTGTCTGGGGCCAACGTCCTGACTTTC.